This T cell receptor beta chain was captured in a study of post-analysis software for immune sequencing data. Carried by the TCR beta cDNA libraries were unique molecular identifiers. Roughly 500,000 cDNA molecules came from approximately 1 to 10 million T cells. TCRdb called the PCR reads again in MiXCR, with one record for every CDR3 protein. The sample contains some 890,000 distinct CDR3 sequences, approximately 53% of which appear only once. This clonotype was obtained from a girl aged 5-17 years with multiple sclerosis. Sequencing was carried out using blood.

CDR3 DNA sequence: TGCAGCGTCAGGGGACTAGCGGCCCAAGAGACCCAGTACTTC. It is translated as CSVRGLAAQETQYF. The rearrangement joins TRBV29-1 to TRBJ2-5, with 11 nucleotides matching TRBD2. V lost 6 bases to trimming and J lost 1 base; unmatched junction nucleotides: 4. Per the germline V gene, CDR1 is SQVTM and CDR2 is ANQGSEA. The CDR3 is 14 amino acids.